One T cell receptor (beta chain) is described in this entry. The data originate from a study of radiotherapy plus CTLA-4 blockade in lung cancer. CDR1 and CDR2 from the germline V gene are SGHAT and FQNNGV. This CDR3 comprises 13 residues. The V gene lost 5 bases and the J gene lost 8 bases, with 10 bases spanning the gap. TCRdb's copy holds only in-frame clones and misses some; the assay was immunoSEQ multiplex PCR. Of 45,000 to 60,000 clones in the sample, roughly 77% are singletons; the top ten hold about 9%. V gene TRBV11-2 combines with J gene TRBJ1-6; D is uncertain. The sample here was peripheral blood, taken from a patient treated with radiotherapy plus ipilimumab. The receptor was isolated from a human donor with non-small cell lung cancer who had a complete response to radiotherapy plus ipilimumab. In DNA form, the CDR3 reads TGTGCCAGCAGCATCTACTCTTATTCACCCCTCCACTTT. Translated, it gives CASSIYSYSPLHF.